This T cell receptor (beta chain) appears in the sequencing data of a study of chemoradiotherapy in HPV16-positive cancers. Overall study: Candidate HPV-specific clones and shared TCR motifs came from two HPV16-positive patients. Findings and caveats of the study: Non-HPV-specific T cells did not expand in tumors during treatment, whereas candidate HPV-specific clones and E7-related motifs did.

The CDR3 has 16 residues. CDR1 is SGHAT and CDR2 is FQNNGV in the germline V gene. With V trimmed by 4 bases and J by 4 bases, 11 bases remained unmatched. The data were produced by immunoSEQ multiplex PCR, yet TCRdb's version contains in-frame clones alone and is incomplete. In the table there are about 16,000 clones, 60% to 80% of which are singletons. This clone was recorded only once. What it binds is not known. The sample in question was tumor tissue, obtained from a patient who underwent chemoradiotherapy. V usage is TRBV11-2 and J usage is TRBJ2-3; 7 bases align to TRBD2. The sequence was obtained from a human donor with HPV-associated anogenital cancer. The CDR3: CASSSIALRGADTQYF. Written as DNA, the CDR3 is TGTGCCAGCAGCTCCATTGCGTTACGGGGGGCAGATACGCAGTATTTT. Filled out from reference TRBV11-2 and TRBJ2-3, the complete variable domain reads EAGVAQSPRYKIIEKRQSVAFWCNPISGHATLYWYQQILGQGPKLLIQFQNNGVVDDSQLPKDRFSAERLKGVDSTLKIQPAKLEDSAVYLCASSSIALRGADTQYFGPGTRLTVL.